The 4 T cell receptor beta chains below all came from one sample that was sequenced in a study of shared clonotypes between healthy human individuals. Method: immunoSEQ multiplex PCR; TCRdb's copy keeps in-frame clones and lacks some. This sample carries 950,000 to 1,300,000 clones, around 74% of them seen once, and the ten largest clones take roughly 1.4%. The source material was memory CD4+ T cells sorted from blood. The subset denotes: CD45RA-negative fraction. Receptor source: a man younger than 30 in good health.

This clone showed up just once. The chain combines TRBV6-5 with TRBJ2-6; TRBD1 matches at 8 bases. V lost 5 bases to trimming and J lost 0 bases; unmatched junction nucleotides: 0. Germline CDR1 reads MNHEY; CDR2 reads SVGAGI. This CDR3 is built from 15 residues. In nucleotides, the CDR3 is TGTGCCAGCAGTGGGACAGGCTCTGGGGCCAACGTCCTGACTTTC. This codes for CASSGTGSGANVLTF.

This chain connects TRBV30 to TRBJ1-4; no firm D call. V was shortened by 2 bases and J by 8 bases, with 15 bases between the two germline ends. The CDR3 runs to 14 residues. CDR1 is GTSNPN and CDR2 is SVGIG in the germline V gene (reference sequence). The CDR3 loop reads CAWSSTGNREKLFF. CDR3 coding DNA: TGTGCCTGGAGTTCCACCGGGAATCGGGAAAAACTGTTTTTT.

V and J are TRBV2 and TRBJ2-3, with 9 bases fitting TRBD2. With 7 bases clipped from V and 3 bases from J, the junction kept 2 bases outside the gene matches. This CDR3 has 13 amino acids. From germline, CDR1 is SNHLY and CDR2 FYNNEI. CDR3 nucleotides: TGTGCCAGCAATAGCGGGGGTACAGATACGCAGTATTTT. This codes for CASNSGGTDTQYF.

The chain combines TRBV15 with TRBJ2-7; possible D gene TRBD1, 5 bases. Germline CDR1 LNHNV, CDR2 YYDKDF (reference sequence). This CDR3 region has 13 residues. V dropped 5 bases and J dropped 3 bases, with 11 bases sitting between them. The DNA for the CDR3 is TGTGCCACCAGCCGACAGAGAAACTACGAGCAGTACTTC. Its translation is CATSRQRNYEQYF.